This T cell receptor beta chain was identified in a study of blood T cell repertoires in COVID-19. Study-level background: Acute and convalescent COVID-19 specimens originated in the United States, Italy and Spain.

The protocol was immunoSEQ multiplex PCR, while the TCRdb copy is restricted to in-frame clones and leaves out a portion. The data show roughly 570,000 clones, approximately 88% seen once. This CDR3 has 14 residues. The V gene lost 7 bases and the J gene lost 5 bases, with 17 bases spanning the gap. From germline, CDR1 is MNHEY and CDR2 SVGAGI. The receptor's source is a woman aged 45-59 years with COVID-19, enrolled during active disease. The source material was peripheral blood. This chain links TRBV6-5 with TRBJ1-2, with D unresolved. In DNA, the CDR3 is TGTGCCAGCACCACCCCCCCAGAGGAGTATGGCTACACCTTC. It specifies CASTTPPEEYGYTF.